The 2 T cell receptor beta chains given below trace back to one sample, sequenced in a study of T cell responses to AZD1222 COVID-19 vaccine. The data were produced by immunoSEQ multiplex PCR, yet TCRdb's version contains in-frame clones alone and is incomplete. The table lists more than 110,000 clones, 85% to 95% of them singletons. Sequenced here: peripheral blood, sampled on day 0 of AZD1222 vaccination. The receptor source for this set is an adult in good health.

This chain joins TRBV5-8 and TRBJ2-3; TRBD1 matches at 8 bases. CDR3 length: 13 residues. CDR1 and CDR2 (germline): SGHTS, YDEGEE. The trim removed 3 bases at V and 4 bases at J, leaving 1 base unmatched. The DNA for the CDR3 is TGTGCCAGCAGCTCGACAGGGGCAGATACGCAGTATTTT. Protein: CASSSTGADTQYF.

The CDR3 region has the DNA TGCAGCGTTGAGGACAGGGACAATGAGCAGTTCTTC. It codes for CSVEDRDNEQFF. The chain links TRBV29-1 to TRBJ2-1; 8 bases agree with TRBD1. J lost 5 bases, V lost 3 bases, and 0 bases had no gene match. CDR3 length: 12 residues. Looked up from germline, CDR1 is SQVTM and CDR2 is ANQGSEA.